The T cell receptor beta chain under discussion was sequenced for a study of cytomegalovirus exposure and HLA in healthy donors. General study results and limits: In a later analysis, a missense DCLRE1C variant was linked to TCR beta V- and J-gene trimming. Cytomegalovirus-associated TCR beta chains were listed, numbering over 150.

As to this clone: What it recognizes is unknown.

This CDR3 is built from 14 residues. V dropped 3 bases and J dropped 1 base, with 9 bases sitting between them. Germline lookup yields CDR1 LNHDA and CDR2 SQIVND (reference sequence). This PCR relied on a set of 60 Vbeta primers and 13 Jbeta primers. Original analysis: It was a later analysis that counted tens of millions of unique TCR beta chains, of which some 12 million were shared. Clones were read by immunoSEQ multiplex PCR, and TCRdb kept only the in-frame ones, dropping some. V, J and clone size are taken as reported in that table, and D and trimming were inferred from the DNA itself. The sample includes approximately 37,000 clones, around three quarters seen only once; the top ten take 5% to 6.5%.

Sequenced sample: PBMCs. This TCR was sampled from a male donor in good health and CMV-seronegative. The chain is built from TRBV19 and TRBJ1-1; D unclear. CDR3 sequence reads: CASSIASSNTEAFF. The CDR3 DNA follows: TGTGCCAGTAGTATCGCGAGCTCGAACACTGAAGCTTTCTTT.